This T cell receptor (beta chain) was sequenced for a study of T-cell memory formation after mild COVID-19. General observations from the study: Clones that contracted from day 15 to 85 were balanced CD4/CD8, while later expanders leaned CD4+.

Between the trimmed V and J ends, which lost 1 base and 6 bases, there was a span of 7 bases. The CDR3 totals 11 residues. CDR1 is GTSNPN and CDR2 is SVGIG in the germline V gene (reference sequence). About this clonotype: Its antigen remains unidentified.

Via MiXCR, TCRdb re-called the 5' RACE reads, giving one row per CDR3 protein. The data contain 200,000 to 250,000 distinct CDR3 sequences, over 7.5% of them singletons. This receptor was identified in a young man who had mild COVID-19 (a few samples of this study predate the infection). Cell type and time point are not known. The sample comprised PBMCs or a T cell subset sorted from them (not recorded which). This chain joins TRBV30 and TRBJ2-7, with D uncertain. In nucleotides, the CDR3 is TGTGCCTGGAGTGCTGGCGCCGAGCAGTACTTC. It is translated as CAWSAGAEQYF.